The source of this T cell receptor (beta chain) is a study of blood T cell repertoires in COVID-19. As for the study in general: COVID-19 samples, acute and convalescent, were from the United States, Italy and Spain. PBMCs, B-cell-depleted T cells, or T cells were the source of the cDNA or gDNA that made up the material.

Patients at the Seattle site were enrolled during active infection and followed longitudinally. CDR1 PRHDT and CDR2 FYEKMQ come from the germline V gene (reference sequence). V trimming: 6 bases; J trimming: 8 bases; junction bases outside the gene matches: 7. The CDR3 extends over 14 amino acids. This table comes from immunoSEQ multiplex PCR, and its TCRdb copy is limited to in-frame clones, with some not included. The sample holds roughly 180,000 clones, around 79% seen once. This clone was detected a few times. Source material: peripheral blood. The receptor comes from a woman aged 55 to 70 with COVID-19, enrolled during active disease. The genes are TRBV13 and TRBJ1-6, with TRBD1 identical over 7 bases. The CDR3 protein is CASSNDREDSPLHF. Here the CDR3 DNA reads TGTGCCAGCAGTAATGACAGGGAGGATTCACCCCTCCACTTT.